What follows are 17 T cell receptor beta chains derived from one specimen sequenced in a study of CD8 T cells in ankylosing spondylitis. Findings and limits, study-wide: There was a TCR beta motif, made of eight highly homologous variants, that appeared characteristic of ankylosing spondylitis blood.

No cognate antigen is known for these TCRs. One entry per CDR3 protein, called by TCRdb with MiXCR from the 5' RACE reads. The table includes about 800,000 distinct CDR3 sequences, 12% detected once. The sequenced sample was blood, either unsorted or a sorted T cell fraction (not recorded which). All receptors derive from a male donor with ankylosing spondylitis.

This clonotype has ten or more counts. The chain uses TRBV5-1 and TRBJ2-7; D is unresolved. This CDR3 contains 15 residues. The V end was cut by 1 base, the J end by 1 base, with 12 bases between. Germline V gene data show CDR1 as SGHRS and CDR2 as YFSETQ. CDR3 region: CASSLLGSESYEQYF. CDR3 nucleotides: TGCGCCAGCAGCTTGCTCGGGTCGGAGTCCTACGAGCAGTACTTC.

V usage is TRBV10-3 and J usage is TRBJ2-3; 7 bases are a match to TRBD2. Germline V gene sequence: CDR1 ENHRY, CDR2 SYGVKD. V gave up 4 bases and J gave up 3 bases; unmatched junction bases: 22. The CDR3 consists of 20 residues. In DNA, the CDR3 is TGTGCCATCAGTGGGCCAATTGGATCAGCGGGGAAGGGTGTAACAGATACGCAGTATTTT. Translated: CAISGPIGSAGKGVTDTQYF.

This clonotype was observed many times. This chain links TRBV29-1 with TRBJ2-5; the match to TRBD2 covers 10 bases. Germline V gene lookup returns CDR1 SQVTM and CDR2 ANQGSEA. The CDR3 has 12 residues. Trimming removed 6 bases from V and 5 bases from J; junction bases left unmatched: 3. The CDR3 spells CSVPGLAETQYF. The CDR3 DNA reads TGCAGCGTCCCGGGACTAGCGGAGACCCAGTACTTC.

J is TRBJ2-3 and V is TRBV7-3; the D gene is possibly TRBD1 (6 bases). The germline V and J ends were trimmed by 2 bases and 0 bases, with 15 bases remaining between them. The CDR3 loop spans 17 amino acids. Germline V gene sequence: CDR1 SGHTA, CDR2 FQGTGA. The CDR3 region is CASSLGGRPSSTDTQYF. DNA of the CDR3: TGTGCCAGCAGCTTAGGGGGCAGGCCCTCTAGCACAGATACGCAGTATTTT.

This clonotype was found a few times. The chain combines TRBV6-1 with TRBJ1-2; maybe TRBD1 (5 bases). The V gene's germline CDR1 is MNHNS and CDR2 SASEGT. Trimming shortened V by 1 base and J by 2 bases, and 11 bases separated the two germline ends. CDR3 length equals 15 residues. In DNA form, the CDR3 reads TGTGCCAGCAGTGAAGGTGGGGGTGGCAACTATGGCTACACCTTC. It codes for CASSEGGGGNYGYTF.

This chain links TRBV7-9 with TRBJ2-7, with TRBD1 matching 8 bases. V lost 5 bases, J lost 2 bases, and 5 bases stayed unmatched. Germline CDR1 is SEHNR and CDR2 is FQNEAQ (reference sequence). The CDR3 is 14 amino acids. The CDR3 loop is CASSQGQVTYEQYF. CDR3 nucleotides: TGTGCCAGCAGCCAGGGACAGGTTACCTACGAGCAGTACTTC.

In DNA, the CDR3 is TGTGCCAGCAGTGAATGGAGGACAGGGGGTTTCACCGGGGAGCTGTTTTTT. It specifies CASSEWRTGGFTGELFF. The chain is built from TRBV25-1 and TRBJ2-2, with 10 bases that match TRBD1. The CDR3 is 17 residues long. V lost 1 base to trimming and J lost 4 bases; unmatched junction nucleotides: 6. In germline, CDR1 is MGHDK, CDR2 SYGVNS. Full variable domain (missing parts from reference TRBV25-1 and TRBJ2-2): EADIYQTPRYLVIGTGKKITLECSQTMGHDKMYWYQQDPGMELHLIHYSYGVNSTEKGDLSSESTVSRIRTEHFPLTLESARPSHTSQYLCASSEWRTGGFTGELFFGEGSRLTVL.

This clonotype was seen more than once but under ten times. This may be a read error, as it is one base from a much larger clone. The CDR3 here is CASSFDRGGYEQYF. The CDR3 nucleotides read TGTGCCAGCAGCTTCGACAGGGGCGGATACGAGCAGTACTTC. V is TRBV11-1 and J is TRBJ2-7; 8 nucleotides align to TRBD1. CDR1 is SGHAT, CDR2 FQDESV, per germline (reference sequence). The CDR3 consists of 14 residues. The J segment lost 4 bases and the V segment lost 3 bases, leaving 5 bases of the junction unmatched.

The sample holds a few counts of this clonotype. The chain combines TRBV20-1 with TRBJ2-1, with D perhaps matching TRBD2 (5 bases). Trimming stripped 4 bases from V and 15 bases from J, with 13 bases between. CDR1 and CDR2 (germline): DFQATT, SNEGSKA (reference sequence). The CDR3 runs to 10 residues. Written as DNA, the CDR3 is TGCAGTGCTAAGGAGGTGTTCCGGTTCTTC. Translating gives CSAKEVFRFF.

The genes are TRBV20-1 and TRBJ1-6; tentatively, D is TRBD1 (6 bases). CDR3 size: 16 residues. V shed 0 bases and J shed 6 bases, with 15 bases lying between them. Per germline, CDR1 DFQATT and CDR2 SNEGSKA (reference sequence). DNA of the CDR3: TGCAGTGCTAGAGACCCCAGGGGCTTTACTAATTCACCCCTCCACTTT. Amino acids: CSARDPRGFTNSPLHF.

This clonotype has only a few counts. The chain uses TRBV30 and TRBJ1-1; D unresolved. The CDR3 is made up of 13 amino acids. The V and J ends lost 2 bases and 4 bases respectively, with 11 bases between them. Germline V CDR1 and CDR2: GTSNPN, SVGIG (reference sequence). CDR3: CAWSHTMSTEAFF. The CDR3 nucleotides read TGTGCCTGGAGTCATACCATGAGCACTGAAGCTTTCTTT. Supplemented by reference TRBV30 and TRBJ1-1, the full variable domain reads SQTIHQWPATLVQPVGSPLSLECTVEGTSNPNLYWYRQAAGRGLQLLFYSVGIGQISSEVPQNLSASRPQDRQFILSSKKLLLSDSGFYLCAWSHTMSTEAFFGQGTRLTVV.

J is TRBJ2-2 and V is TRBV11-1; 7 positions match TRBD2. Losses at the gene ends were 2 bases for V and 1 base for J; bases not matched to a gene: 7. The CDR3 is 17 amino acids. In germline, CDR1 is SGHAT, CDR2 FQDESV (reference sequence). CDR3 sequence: CASSLHGGSLNTGELFF. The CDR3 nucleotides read TGTGCCAGCAGCTTACACGGGGGGAGCCTGAACACCGGGGAGCTGTTTTTT.

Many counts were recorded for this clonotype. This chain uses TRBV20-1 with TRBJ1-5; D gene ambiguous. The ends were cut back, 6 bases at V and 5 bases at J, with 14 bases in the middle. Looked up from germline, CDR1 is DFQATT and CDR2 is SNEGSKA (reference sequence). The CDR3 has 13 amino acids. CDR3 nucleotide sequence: TGCAGTGCCCGAGCATGGATAGATCAGCCCCAGCATTTT. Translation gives CSARAWIDQPQHF.

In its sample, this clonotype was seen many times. CDR3 DNA sequence: TGCAGTGCTTTACTAGCGGGGGTCACAGATACGCAGTATTTT. Translating gives CSALLAGVTDTQYF. The gene calls are TRBV20-1 and TRBJ2-3, with 11 bases fitting TRBD2. J lost 2 bases, V lost 5 bases, and 3 bases had no gene match. Germline values: CDR1 DFQATT, CDR2 SNEGSKA (reference sequence). There are 14 residues in the CDR3.

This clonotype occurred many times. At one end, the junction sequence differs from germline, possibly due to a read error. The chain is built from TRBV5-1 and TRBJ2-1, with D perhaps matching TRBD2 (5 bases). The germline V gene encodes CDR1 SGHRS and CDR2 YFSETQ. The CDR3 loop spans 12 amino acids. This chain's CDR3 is CASSLVRDEQFF. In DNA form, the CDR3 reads TGTGCCAGCAGCTTAGTGAGGGATGAGCAGTTCTTC.

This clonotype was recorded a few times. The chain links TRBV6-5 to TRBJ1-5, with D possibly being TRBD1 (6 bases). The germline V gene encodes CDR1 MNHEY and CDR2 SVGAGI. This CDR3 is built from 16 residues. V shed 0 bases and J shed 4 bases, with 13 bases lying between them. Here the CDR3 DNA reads TGTGCCAGCAGTTACTCGCCCGGACAGCTTAATCAGCCCCAGCATTTT. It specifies CASSYSPGQLNQPQHF.

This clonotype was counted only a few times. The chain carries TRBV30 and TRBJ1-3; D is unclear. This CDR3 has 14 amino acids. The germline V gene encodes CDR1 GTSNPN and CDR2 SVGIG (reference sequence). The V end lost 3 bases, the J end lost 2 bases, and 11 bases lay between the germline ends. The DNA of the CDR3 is TGTGCCTGGAGCTCCCCAGCGGCTGGAAACACCATATATTTT. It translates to CAWSSPAAGNTIYF.